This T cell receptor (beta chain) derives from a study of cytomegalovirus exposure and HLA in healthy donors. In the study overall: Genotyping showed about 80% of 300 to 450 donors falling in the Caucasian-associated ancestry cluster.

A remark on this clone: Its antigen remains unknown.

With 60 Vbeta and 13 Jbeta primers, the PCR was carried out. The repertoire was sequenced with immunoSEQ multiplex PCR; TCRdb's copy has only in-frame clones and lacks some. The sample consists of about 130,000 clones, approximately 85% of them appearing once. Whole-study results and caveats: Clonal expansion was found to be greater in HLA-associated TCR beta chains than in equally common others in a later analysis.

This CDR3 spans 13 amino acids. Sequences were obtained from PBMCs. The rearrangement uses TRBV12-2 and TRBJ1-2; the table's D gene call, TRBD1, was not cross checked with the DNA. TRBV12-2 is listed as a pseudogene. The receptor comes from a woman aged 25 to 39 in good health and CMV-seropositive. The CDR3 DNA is TGTGCAAGTCGCCCCAGTGTGGTGGATGGCTACACCTTC. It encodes CASRPSVVDGYTF.